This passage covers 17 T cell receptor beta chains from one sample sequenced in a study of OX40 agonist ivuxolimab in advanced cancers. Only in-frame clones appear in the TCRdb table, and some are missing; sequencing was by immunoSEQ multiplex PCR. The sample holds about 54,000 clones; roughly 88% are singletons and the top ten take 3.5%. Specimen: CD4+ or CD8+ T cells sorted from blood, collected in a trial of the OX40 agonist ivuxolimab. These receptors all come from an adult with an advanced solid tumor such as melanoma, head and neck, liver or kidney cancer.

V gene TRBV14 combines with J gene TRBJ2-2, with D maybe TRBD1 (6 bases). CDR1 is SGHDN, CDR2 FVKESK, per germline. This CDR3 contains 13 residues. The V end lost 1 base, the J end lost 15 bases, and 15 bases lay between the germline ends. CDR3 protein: CASSQGPGQLMFF. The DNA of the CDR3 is TGTGCCAGCAGCCAAGGCCCCGGACAGTTGATGTTTTTT.

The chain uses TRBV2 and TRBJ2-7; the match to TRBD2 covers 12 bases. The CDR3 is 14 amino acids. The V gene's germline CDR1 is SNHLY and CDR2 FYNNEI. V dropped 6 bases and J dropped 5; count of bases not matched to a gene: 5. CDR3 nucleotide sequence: TGTGCCAGCAGCCGGACTAGCGGGATTAACGAGCAGTACTTC. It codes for CASSRTSGINEQYF.

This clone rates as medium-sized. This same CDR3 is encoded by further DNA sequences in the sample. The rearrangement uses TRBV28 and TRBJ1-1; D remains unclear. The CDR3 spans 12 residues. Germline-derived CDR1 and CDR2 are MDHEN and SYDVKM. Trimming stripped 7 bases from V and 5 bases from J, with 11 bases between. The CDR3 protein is CASKLGGTEAFF. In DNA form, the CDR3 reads TGTGCCAGCAAGCTCGGCGGGACTGAAGCTTTCTTT. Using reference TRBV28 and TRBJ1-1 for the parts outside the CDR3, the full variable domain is DVKVTQSSRYLVKRTGEKVFLECVQDMDHENMFWYRQDPGLGLRLIYFSYDVKMKEKGDIPEGYSVSREKKERFSLILESASTNQTSMYLCASKLGGTEAFFGQGTRLTVV.

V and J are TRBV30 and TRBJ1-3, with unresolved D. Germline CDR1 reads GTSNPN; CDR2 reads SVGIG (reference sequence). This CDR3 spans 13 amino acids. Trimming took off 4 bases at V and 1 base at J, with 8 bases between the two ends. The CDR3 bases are TGTGCCTGGACAACGGGATCTGGAAACACCATATATTTT. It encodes CAWTTGSGNTIYF. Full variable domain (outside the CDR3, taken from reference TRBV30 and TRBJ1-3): SQTIHQWPATLVQPVGSPLSLECTVEGTSNPNLYWYRQAAGRGLQLLFYSVGIGQISSEVPQNLSASRPQDRQFILSSKKLLLSDSGFYLCAWTTGSGNTIYFGEGSWLTVV.

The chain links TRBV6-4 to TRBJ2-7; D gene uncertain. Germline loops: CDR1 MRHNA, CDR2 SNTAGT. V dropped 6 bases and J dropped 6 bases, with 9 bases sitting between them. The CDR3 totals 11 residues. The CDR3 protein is CASRKESEQYF. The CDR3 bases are TGTGCCAGCAGAAAAGAGAGCGAGCAGTACTTC.

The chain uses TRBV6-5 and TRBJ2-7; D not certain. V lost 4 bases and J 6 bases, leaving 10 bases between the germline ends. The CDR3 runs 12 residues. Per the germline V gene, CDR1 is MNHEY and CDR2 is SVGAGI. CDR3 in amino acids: CASSSEVGEQYF. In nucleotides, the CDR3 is TGTGCCAGCAGTTCAGAAGTAGGCGAGCAGTACTTC.

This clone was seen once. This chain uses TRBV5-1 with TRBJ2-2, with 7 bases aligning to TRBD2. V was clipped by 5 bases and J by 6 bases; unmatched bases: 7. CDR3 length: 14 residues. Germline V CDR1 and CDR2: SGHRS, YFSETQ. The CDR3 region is CASSRVAGAGELFF. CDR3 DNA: TGCGCCAGCAGTCGAGTGGCGGGAGCCGGGGAGCTGTTTTTT.

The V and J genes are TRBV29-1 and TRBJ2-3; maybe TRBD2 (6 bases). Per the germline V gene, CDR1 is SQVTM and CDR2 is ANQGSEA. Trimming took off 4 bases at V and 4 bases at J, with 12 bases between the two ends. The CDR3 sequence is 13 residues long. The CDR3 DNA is TGCAGCGTTGCGGAACCTAGCGCAGATACGCAGTATTTT. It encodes CSVAEPSADTQYF.

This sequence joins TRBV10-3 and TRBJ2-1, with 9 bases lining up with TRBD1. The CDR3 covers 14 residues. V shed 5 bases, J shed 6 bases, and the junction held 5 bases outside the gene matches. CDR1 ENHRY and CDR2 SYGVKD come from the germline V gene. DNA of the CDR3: TGTGCCATCAGTCCGGGACAGGGATCCAATGAGCAGTTCTTC. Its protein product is CAISPGQGSNEQFF.

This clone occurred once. This CDR3 is CASSPLGRGRDTEAFF. CDR3 nucleotides: TGTGCCAGCTCACCCCTCGGGAGGGGGAGGGACACTGAAGCTTTCTTT. The chain combines TRBV18 with TRBJ1-1; possibly TRBD1 for D (6 bases). The CDR3 spans 16 residues. Germline V lookup: CDR1 KGHSH, CDR2 LQKENI. Trimming removed 3 bases from V and 3 bases from J, with 17 bases in between.

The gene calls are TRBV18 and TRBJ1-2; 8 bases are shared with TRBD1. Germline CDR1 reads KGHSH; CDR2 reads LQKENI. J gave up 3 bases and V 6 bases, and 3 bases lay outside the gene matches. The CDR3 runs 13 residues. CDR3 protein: CASSEQGDYGYTF. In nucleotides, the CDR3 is TGTGCCAGCTCCGAACAGGGGGACTATGGCTACACCTTC.

The CDR3 DNA is TGTGCCAGCAGTTTAGGAGGGATGACCTATGGCTACACCTTC. This codes for CASSLGGMTYGYTF. V usage is TRBV27 and J usage is TRBJ1-2; no clear D. CDR1 and CDR2 from the germline V gene are MNHEY and SMNVEV (reference sequence). Deletions cut 2 bases from V and 4 bases from J, with 11 bases between. This CDR3 spans 14 amino acids.

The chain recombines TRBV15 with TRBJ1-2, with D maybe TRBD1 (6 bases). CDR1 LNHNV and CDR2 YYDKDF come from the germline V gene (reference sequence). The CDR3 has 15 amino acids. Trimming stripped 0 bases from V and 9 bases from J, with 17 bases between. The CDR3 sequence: CATSRDRTVSLSYTF. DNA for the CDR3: TGTGCCACCAGCAGAGATAGGACAGTGTCGTTGAGCTACACCTTC.

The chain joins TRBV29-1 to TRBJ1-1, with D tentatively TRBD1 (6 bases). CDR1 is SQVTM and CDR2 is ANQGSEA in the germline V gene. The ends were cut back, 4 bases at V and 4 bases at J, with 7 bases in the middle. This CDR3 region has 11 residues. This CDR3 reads CSVVGATEAFF. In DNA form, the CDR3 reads TGCAGCGTTGTGGGGGCCACTGAAGCTTTCTTT. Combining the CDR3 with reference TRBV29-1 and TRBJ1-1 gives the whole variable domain SAVISQKPSRDICQRGTSLTIQCQVDSQVTMMFWYRQQPGQSLTLIATANQGSEATYESGFVIDKFPISRPNLTFSTLTVSNMSPEDSSIYLCSVVGATEAFFGQGTRLTVV.

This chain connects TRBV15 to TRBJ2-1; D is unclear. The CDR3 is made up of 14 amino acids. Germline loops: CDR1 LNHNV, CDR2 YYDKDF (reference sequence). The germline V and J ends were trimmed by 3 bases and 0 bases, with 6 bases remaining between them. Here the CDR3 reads CATSRTISYNEQFF. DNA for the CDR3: TGTGCCACCAGCAGGACCATCTCCTACAATGAGCAGTTCTTC.

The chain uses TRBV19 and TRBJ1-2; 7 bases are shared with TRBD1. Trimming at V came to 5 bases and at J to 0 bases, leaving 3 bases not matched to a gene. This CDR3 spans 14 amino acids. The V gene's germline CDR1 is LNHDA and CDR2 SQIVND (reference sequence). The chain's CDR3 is CASSVDRTNYGYTF. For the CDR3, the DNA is TGTGCCAGTAGTGTGGACAGGACTAACTATGGCTACACCTTC.

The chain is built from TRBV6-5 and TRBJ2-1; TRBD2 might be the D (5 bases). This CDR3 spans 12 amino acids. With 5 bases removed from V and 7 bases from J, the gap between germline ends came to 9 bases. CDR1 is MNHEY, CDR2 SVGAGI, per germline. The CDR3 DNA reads TGTGCCAGCAGTGGCGGGTGGAATGAGCAGTTCTTC. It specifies CASSGGWNEQFF.